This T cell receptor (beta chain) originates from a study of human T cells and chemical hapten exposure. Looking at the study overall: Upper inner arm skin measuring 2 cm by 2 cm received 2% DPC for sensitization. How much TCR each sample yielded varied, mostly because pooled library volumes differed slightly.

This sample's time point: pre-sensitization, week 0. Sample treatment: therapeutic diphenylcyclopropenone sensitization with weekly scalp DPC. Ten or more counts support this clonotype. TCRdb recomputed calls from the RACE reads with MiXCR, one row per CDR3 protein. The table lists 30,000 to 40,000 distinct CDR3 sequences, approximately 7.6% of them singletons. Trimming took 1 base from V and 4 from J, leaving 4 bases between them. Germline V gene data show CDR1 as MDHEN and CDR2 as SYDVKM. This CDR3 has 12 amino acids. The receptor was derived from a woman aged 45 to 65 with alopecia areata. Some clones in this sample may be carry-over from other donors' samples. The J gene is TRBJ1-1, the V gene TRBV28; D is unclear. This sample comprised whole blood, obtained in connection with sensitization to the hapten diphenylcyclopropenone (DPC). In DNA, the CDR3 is TGTGCCAGCAGTTTATCGACCACTGAAGCTTTCTTT. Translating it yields CASSLSTTEAFF. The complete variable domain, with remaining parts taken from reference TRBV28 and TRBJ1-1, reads DVKVTQSSRYLVKRTGEKVFLECVQDMDHENMFWYRQDPGLGLRLIYFSYDVKMKEKGDIPEGYSVSREKKERFSLILESASTNQTSMYLCASSLSTTEAFFGQGTRLTVV.